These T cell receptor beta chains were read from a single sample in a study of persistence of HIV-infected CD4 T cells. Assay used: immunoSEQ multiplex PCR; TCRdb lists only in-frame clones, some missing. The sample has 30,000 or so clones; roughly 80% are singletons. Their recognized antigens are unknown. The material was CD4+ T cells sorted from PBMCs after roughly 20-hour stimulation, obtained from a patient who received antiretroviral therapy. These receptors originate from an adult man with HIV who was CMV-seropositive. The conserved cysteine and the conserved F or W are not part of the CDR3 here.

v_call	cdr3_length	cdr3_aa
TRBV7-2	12	ASSDTGGLQPQH
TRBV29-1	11	SVEERFYNEQF
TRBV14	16	ASSQGVISGSSTDTQY
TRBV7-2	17	ASSLKSPSGGSSYNEQF
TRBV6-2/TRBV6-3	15	ASSNNRGPISGNTIY
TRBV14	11	ASSRQLGDTQY
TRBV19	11	ASSNRDRGGYT
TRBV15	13	ATSRGGRGEDTQY
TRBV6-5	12	ASSILNSLSGYT
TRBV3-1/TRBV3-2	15	ASSSGPSSYAKNIQY
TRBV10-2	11	ASRTDGTGELF
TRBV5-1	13	ASSGGTQNTGELF
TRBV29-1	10	SVPTGYYGYT
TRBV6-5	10	ASRDSYTEAF
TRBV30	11	AWKAPAHTEAF
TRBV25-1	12	ASSAPGRPYEQY
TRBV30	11	AWTRRGTDTQY
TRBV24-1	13	ATSDGGSGANVLT
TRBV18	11	ASSPRAGHEQY
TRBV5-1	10	ASSLAGNEQY
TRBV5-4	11	ASSSDPSETQY